This record covers a single T cell receptor beta chain. The target antigen is unknown. Uncontrolled infection, other autoimmune disease, pregnancy and lactation each barred patients from inclusion. This sample was taken from a study of T cells in Graves' hyperthyroidism and ophthalmopathy. Study as a whole: Peripheral blood was obtained at initial diagnosis, preceding any treatment.

Whole-study findings and limits: Researchers found most expanded thyroid clonotypes above 0.001 in blood as well.

TCR beta CDR3 region amplification was performed from RNA transcripts. The TCR CDR3 first-round RT-PCR relied on the HTBI primer set. TCRdb itself ran the multiplex PCR reads through MiXCR, one entry per CDR3 protein. The sample includes about 700,000 distinct CDR3 sequences, 12% to 15% seen only once; the top ten take roughly a tenth. With 1 base clipped from V and 5 bases from J, the junction kept 2 bases outside the gene matches. CDR1 is SGHDN, CDR2 FVKESK, per germline. CDR3 length equals 14 residues. This rearrangement joins TRBV14 to TRBJ2-3; TRBD2 aligns across 8 bases. Material for sequencing was blood. The sequence was collected from a woman in her late teens or twenties with Graves' hyperthyroidism. The CDR3 loop is CASSQVLAGDTQYF. The CDR3 DNA is TGTGCCAGCAGCCAAGTTCTAGCGGGAGATACGCAGTATTTT.